This T cell receptor (beta chain) appears in the sequencing data of a study of cytomegalovirus exposure and HLA in healthy donors. Details on this clone: What it binds is unknown.

Some clones are missing from TCRdb's copy, which holds only in-frame ones; the method was immunoSEQ multiplex PCR. This table has more than 110,000 clones, roughly 88% appearing once. Per germline, CDR1 SGHTA and CDR2 FQGTGA. The CDR3 covers 16 residues. J lost 9 bases, V lost 1 base, and 7 bases had no gene match. General observations from the study: First-cohort TCR clusters tended to co-occur in the approximately 120 validation repertoires, a later analysis found. Investigators reported 164 TCR beta chains as tied to cytomegalovirus. Across donors, most TCRs were seen rarely, yet some public ones were widespread.

Donors were drawn from the approximately 120-subject validation cohort, separate from the approximately 700-subject first cohort. The chain uses TRBV7-3 and TRBJ1-6; TRBD1 agrees at 9 bases. This TCR was recovered from a woman younger than 30 in good health and CMV-seropositive. Sequencing was performed on PBMCs. CDR3 DNA: TGTGCCAGCAGCTTAAAACCGGGACAGGGCGGTTCACCCCTCCACTTT. It is translated as CASSLKPGQGGSPLHF.